This T cell receptor (beta chain) was sequenced in a study of identical twins. The table lists this clonotype with many counts. Its antigen is undetermined. Template switching created a universal primer site, and the cDNA included unique molecular identifiers. TCRdb independently ran MiXCR on the 5' RACE reads; one entry per CDR3 protein. Among some 270,000 distinct CDR3 sequences, around 8.3% were seen once, and the ten largest hold over 2.5%. Regarding the study as a whole: For out-of-frame beta sequences, excess twin sharing was weaker. The models gave estimates that fell short of the out-of-frame TCR alpha sharing seen in monozygotic twins. Clonotypes of the beta chain that were abundant in cord blood carried fewer insertions (memory repertoires showed none).

The length of the CDR3 is 17 residues. Germline V gives CDR1 LGHNA, CDR2 YNFKEQ. V shed 0 bases, J shed 8 bases, and the junction held 10 bases outside the gene matches. Another study also made use of these data, one on yellow fever vaccine responses in identical twins.

Specimen: CD8+ T cells sorted from blood. This chain joins TRBV4-2 and TRBJ2-1, with 10 bases lining up with TRBD2. The TCR sequence derives from a woman between 18 and 29 years old in good health. The CDR3 here is CASSQDSPAGGPDEQFF. The CDR3 nucleotides are TGTGCCAGCAGCCAAGATTCGCCAGCGGGAGGGCCGGATGAGCAGTTCTTC.